One sample yielded the 8 T cell receptor beta chains listed below, sequenced in a study of blood T cell repertoires in COVID-19. TCRdb's copy holds only in-frame clones and misses some; the assay was immunoSEQ multiplex PCR. The table has some 90,000 clones, 89% seen once; the top ten hold over 7%. Sequencing input: peripheral blood. All receptors come from a man between 45 and 60 years old with acute or convalescent COVID-19.

The V and J genes are TRBV12-3 or TRBV12-4 and TRBJ2-1; D gene unclear. V dropped 9 bases and J dropped 2 bases, with 11 bases sitting between them. The CDR3 consists of 13 residues. The CDR3 DNA is TGTGCCAGTTCCCGAGCTGCCTACAATGAGCAGTTCTTC. Its protein product is CASSRAAYNEQFF.

V usage is TRBV10-3 and J usage is TRBJ2-3; TRBD1 might be the D (8 bases). The CDR3 is made up of 16 amino acids. V was cut by 6 bases and J by 6 bases, with 22 bases left in between. Germline V lookup: CDR1 ENHRY, CDR2 SYGVKD. The CDR3 bases are TGTGCCATCAGGAGCGGGACAGGTTTATCGGCTGATACGCAGTATTTT. This sequence encodes CAIRSGTGLSADTQYF.

This clone was counted once. The CDR3 reads CASSSWTGGSEQYV. CDR3 nucleotides: TGTGCCAGCAGCTCCTGGACAGGGGGTTCCGAGCAGTACGTC. This chain links TRBV13 with TRBJ2-7; 10 bases are a match to TRBD1. This CDR3 contains 14 residues. Germline lookup yields CDR1 PRHDT and CDR2 FYEKMQ (reference sequence). With 4 bases clipped from V and 6 bases from J, the junction kept 6 bases outside the gene matches.

The chain recombines TRBV5-5 with TRBJ2-2, with TRBD2 matching 9 bases. This CDR3 comprises 15 residues. Germline V lookup: CDR1 SGHKS, CDR2 YYEKEE (reference sequence). With V trimmed by 2 bases and J by 3 bases, 2 bases remained unmatched. The CDR3 region is CASSFGGGDTGELFF. In DNA, the CDR3 is TGTGCCAGCAGCTTTGGCGGGGGGGACACCGGGGAGCTGTTTTTT. The full variable domain, rest sourced from reference TRBV5-5 and TRBJ2-2, is DAGVTQSPTHLIKTRGQQVTLRCSPISGHKSVSWYQQVLGQGPQFIFQYYEKEERGRGNFPDRFSARQFPNYSSELNVNALLLGDSALYLCASSFGGGDTGELFFGEGSRLTVL.

By frequency in the sample, this clone is medium-sized (0.01 to 0.1%). In nucleotides, the CDR3 is TGTGCCAGCAGCTCCACCCACCCAGGGGACCAGCCCCAGCATTTT. Translation gives CASSSTHPGDQPQHF. The chain is built from TRBV7-9 and TRBJ1-5; D perhaps matches TRBD1 (6 bases). Deletions cut 4 bases from V and 7 bases from J, with 17 bases between. Germline V gene data show CDR1 as SEHNR and CDR2 as FQNEAQ (reference sequence). This CDR3 is built from 15 residues.

The CDR3 reads CASSRLRGNTEAFF. Written as DNA, the CDR3 is TGTGCCAGCAGCCGCCTAAGGGGGAACACTGAAGCTTTCTTT. V is TRBV7-8 and J is TRBJ1-1; D is possibly TRBD1 (5 bases). The CDR3 spans 14 residues. Germline values: CDR1 SGHVS, CDR2 FQNEAQ. Trimming removed 5 bases at V and 1 base at J, with 11 bases between.

This clone was counted a single time. The chain carries TRBV30 and TRBJ1-2, with a tentative D call TRBD1 (5 bases). V lost 2 bases and J 8 bases, leaving 12 bases between the germline ends. The CDR3 is 12 amino acids. From germline, CDR1 is GTSNPN and CDR2 SVGIG (reference sequence). The CDR3 coding sequence is TGTGCCTGGAGTAAGCAGGGTCGGGGCTACACCTTC. This encodes CAWSKQGRGYTF.

This clone was recorded only once. The chain employs TRBV6-5 and TRBJ2-1; D is ambiguous. The ends were cut back, 6 bases at V and 4 bases at J, with 4 bases in the middle. The CDR3 loop spans 11 amino acids. Germline assignment: CDR1 MNHEY and CDR2 SVGAGI. CDR3 region: CASSAYNEQFF. The CDR3 DNA reads as TGTGCCAGCAGCGCGTACAATGAGCAGTTCTTC.